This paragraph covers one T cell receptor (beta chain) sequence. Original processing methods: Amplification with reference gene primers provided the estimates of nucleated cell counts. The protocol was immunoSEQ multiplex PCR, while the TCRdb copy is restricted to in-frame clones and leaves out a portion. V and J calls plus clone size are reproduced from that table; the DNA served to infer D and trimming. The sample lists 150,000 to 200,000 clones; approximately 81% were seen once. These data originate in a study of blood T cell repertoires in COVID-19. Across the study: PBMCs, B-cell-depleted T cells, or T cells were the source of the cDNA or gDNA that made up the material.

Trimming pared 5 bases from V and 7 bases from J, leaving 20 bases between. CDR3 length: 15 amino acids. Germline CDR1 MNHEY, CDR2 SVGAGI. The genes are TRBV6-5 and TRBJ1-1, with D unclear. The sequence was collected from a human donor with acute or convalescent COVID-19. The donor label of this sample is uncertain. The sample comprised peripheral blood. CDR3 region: CASSPTGSYGGEAFF. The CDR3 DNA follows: TGTGCCAGCAGTCCGACCGGGAGCTATGGTGGTGAAGCTTTCTTT.